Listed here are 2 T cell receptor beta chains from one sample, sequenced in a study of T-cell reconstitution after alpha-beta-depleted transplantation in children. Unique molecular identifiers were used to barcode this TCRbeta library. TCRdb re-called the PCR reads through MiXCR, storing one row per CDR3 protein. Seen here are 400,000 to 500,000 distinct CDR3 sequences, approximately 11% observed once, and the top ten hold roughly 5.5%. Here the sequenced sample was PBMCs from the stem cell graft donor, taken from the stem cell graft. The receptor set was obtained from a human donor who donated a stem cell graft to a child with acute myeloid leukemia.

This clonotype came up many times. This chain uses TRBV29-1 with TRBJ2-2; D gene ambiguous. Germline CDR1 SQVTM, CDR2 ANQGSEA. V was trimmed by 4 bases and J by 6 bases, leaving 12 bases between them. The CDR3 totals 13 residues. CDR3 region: CSVGSLGAGELFF. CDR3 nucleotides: TGCAGCGTTGGGAGTTTAGGCGCCGGGGAGCTGTTTTTT.

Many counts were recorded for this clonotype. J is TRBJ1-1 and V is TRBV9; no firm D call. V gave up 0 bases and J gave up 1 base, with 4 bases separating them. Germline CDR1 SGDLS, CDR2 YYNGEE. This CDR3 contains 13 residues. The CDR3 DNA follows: TGTGCCAGCAGCGTAGGAAGGAACACTGAAGCTTTCTTT. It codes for CASSVGRNTEAFF.